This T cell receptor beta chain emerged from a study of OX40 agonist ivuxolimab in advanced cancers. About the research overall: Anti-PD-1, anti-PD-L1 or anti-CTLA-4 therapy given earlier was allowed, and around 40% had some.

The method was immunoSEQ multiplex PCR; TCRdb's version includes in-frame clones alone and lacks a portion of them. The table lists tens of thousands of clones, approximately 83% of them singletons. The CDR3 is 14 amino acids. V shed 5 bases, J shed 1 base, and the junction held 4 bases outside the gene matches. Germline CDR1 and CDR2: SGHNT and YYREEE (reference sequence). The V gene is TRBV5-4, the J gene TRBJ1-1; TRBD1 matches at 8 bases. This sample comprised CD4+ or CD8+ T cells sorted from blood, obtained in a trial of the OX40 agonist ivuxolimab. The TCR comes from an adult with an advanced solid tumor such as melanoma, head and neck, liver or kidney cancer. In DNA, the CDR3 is TGTGCCAGCAGATCTACAGGGGGGAACACTGAAGCTTTCTTT. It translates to CASRSTGGNTEAFF.